What follows is one T cell receptor beta chain and its context. Its matching antigen is unknown. The sample originates from a study of cytomegalovirus exposure and HLA in healthy donors. There are 12 residues in the CDR3. Trimming removed 8 bases from V and 6 bases from J, with 16 bases in between. The germline V gene has CDR1 SQVTM and CDR2 ANQGSEA. Using immunoSEQ multiplex PCR, the repertoire was profiled, and TCRdb retains in-frame clones only, with some absent. There are 150,000 to 200,000 clones in the sample; 86% occur only once, and approximately 1.5% lies in the top ten. Findings and limits, study-wide: Most TCRs appeared rarely, but some public TCRs recurred in many donors. Cytomegalovirus-associated TCR beta chains were listed, numbering under 200. As confirmed in vitro, a few CMV-associated chains were specific for CMV antigens.

Sequenced: PBMCs. The receptor comes from a woman in her late teens or twenties in good health and CMV-seronegative. This rearrangement joins TRBV29-1 to TRBJ1-2, with D perhaps TRBD1 (6 bases). The CDR3 reads CSHESRGDGYTF. The CDR3 nucleotides read TGCAGCCATGAGTCCAGGGGAGATGGCTACACCTTC.